The entry below describes one T cell receptor beta chain. Antigen: not known. The source of the sample is a study of T-cell memory formation after mild COVID-19. The 5'RACE method, run with constant-segment primers, produced TCR alpha and TCR beta cDNA libraries (carrying sample barcodes and UMIs). TCRdb itself ran the 5' RACE reads through MiXCR, one entry per CDR3 protein. The sample holds 150,000 to 200,000 distinct CDR3 sequences, around 16% seen once. Study results and caveats: There were some responding clones in pre-infection memory, which suggested that cross-reactive memory had joined. Balance between CD4 and CD8 was seen in clones contracting day 15 to 85, and a CD4+ lean was seen in later expanders. Contracting CD4+ clones were located mainly in CM and EM, and CD8+ clones in EMRA.

This CDR3 has 13 residues. Germline V lookup: CDR1 DFQATT, CDR2 SNEGSKA (reference sequence). V was trimmed by 6 bases and J by 2 bases, leaving 13 bases between them. Sample: PBMCs or a T cell subset sorted from them (not recorded which). This TCR derives from an adult woman who had mild COVID-19 (a few samples of this study predate the infection). Cell type and time point are not known. This rearrangement joins TRBV20-1 to TRBJ2-5; D may be TRBD1 (6 bases). CDR3 residues: CSARRTVQETQYF. The DNA of the CDR3 is TGCAGTGCCCGTAGGACAGTACAAGAGACCCAGTACTTC.